This T cell receptor beta chain is drawn from a study of blood T cell repertoires in COVID-19. Across the whole study: Samples came from the United States, Italy and Spain, spanning acute and convalescent COVID-19. The cDNA or gDNA used as material had been derived from T cells, B-cell-depleted T cells, or PBMCs.

Patients from Seattle were sampled longitudinally, starting during active infection. In its sample, this clone was seen once. With 5 bases clipped from V and 3 bases from J, the junction kept 10 bases outside the gene matches. Germline assignment: CDR1 SGHTA and CDR2 FQGNSA. This CDR3 region has 16 residues. Original processing methods: Counts of nucleated cells, estimated from reference gene primer amplification, were obtained. The data were produced by immunoSEQ multiplex PCR, yet TCRdb's version contains in-frame clones alone and is incomplete. The DNA gave D and trimming, while V, J and clone size come from that table. The sample has fewer than 300,000 clones, around 89% seen once.

The chain employs TRBV7-2 and TRBJ1-5; 7 nucleotides agree with TRBD1. The receptor's source is a woman aged 45-65 years with COVID-19, enrolled during active disease. Sequencing was performed on peripheral blood. CDR3 sequence reads: CASSPTWDSYNQPQHF. Here the CDR3 DNA reads TGTGCCAGCAGCCCAACCTGGGACAGCTACAATCAGCCCCAGCATTTT.